This TCR beta chain was sequenced for a study of breast tumors, draining lymph nodes, adjacent tissues. The study, taken as a whole, reports: Tumor repertoires ranked between lymph nodes and nontumor tissue in diversity, with V and J gene preferences.

Using its own MiXCR run on the multiplex PCR reads, TCRdb lists one record per CDR3 protein. The table lists about 32,000 distinct CDR3 sequences, around 35% of them singletons. Notes on this clonotype: As yet, its antigen is unknown. This may arise from a read error, as a much more abundant clone is one base away.

The CDR3 has 15 amino acids. Trimming pared 3 bases from V and 8 bases from J, leaving 17 bases between. CDR1 is LNHDA, CDR2 SQIVND, per germline (reference sequence). The chain has TRBV19 and TRBJ2-1; D tentatively reads TRBD1 or TRBD2 (5 bases each). The sequence derives from a female donor with breast cancer. Some clones in this sample may be carry-over from other donors' samples. Sequencing used breast tumor tissue. CDR3: CASSIGTALYDEQFF. Here the CDR3 DNA reads TGTGCCAGTAGTATCGGGACGGCTTTATACGATGAGCAGTTCTTC. Supplemented by reference TRBV19 and TRBJ2-1, the full variable domain reads DGGITQSPKYLFRKEGQNVTLSCEQNLNHDAMYWYRQDPGQGLRLIYYSQIVNDFQKGDIAEGYSVSREKKESFPLTVTSAQKNPTAFYLCASSIGTALYDEQFFGPGTRLTVL.